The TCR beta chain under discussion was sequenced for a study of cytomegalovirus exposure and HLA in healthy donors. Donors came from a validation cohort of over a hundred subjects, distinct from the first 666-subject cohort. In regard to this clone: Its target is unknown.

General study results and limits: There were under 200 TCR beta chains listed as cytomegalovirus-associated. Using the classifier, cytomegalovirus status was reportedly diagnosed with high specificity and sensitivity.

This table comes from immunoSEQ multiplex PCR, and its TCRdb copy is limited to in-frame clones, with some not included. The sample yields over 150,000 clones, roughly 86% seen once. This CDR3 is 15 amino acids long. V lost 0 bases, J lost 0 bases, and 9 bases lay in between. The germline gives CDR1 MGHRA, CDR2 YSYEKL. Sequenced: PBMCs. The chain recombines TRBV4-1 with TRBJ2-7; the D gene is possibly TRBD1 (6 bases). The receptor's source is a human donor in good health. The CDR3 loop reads CASSQETGSSYEQYF. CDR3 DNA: TGCGCCAGCAGCCAAGAAACAGGGTCCTCCTACGAGCAGTACTTC.